The next 14 T cell receptor beta chains were all read from a single sample in a study of shared clonotypes between healthy human individuals. CD8 cells regarded as naive lacked CD45RO, were positively chosen for CCR7, and omitted terminally differentiated effector memory CD45RA+ cells. Measured with immunoSEQ multiplex PCR; TCRdb has only the in-frame clones, and not every one. The table has about 2.2 million clones, roughly 95% seen once. Material: naive CD8+ T cells from PBMCs. These receptors all come from a man younger than 30 in good health. Some clones in this sample may be carry-over from other donors' samples.

V and J are TRBV7-9 and TRBJ2-7; D may be TRBD1 (6 bases). Germline V gene sequence: CDR1 SEHNR, CDR2 FQNEAQ (reference sequence). The CDR3 runs to 15 residues. V was trimmed by 6 bases and J by 1 base, leaving 16 bases between them. The CDR3 DNA reads as TGTGCCAGCAGTAAAAGGACAGTCCTTTCCTACGAGCAGTACTTC. It encodes CASSKRTVLSYEQYF.

This clone has more than one count but fewer than ten. The V gene is TRBV7-9, the J gene TRBJ2-2, with 9 bases that match TRBD1. The CDR3 consists of 16 residues. Germline V gene lookup returns CDR1 SEHNR and CDR2 FQNEAQ (reference sequence). V lost 2 bases and J lost 3; bases outside the gene matches: 4. CDR3 amino acids: CASSLRDRVDTGELFF. The CDR3, as DNA: TGTGCCAGCAGCTTAAGGGACAGGGTGGACACCGGGGAGCTGTTTTTT.

The J gene is TRBJ1-5, the V gene TRBV7-6; maybe TRBD1 (5 bases). The CDR3 extends over 15 amino acids. V lost 5 bases and J lost 0, with 11 bases in between. CDR1 and CDR2 (germline): SGHVS, FNYEAQ. The CDR3 DNA follows: TGTGCCAGCAGCCTCGACAGTTATAGCAATCAGCCCCAGCATTTT. This gives the protein CASSLDSYSNQPQHF.

The chain links TRBV7-3 to TRBJ2-2, with TRBD2 matching 9 bases. This CDR3 is 14 amino acids long. With V trimmed by 8 bases and J by 0 bases, 1 base remained unmatched. CDR1 SGHTA and CDR2 FQGTGA come from the germline V gene. The chain's CDR3 is CASSSGANTGELFF. Here the CDR3 DNA reads TGTGCCAGCTCTAGCGGGGCGAACACCGGGGAGCTGTTTTTT.

This rearrangement joins TRBV25-1 to TRBJ1-1, with D perhaps matching TRBD1 (6 bases). The V end was cut by 9 bases, the J end by 1 base, with 15 bases between. Germline V gene sequence: CDR1 MGHDK, CDR2 SYGVNS. This CDR3 spans 14 amino acids. The DNA of the CDR3 is TGTGCCAGACATGGACAGAATCCGAACACTGAAGCTTTCTTT. Translating it yields CARHGQNPNTEAFF.

The chain has TRBV4-1 and TRBJ2-7; no clear D. The germline V gene encodes CDR1 MGHRA and CDR2 YSYEKL. The CDR3 contains 14 residues. V gave up 1 base and J gave up 6 bases, with 13 bases separating them. CDR3 sequence: CASSQASGRSEQYF. CDR3 nucleotide sequence: TGCGCCAGCAGCCAAGCCTCGGGTCGAAGCGAGCAGTACTTC.

This chain joins TRBV19 and TRBJ1-1; tentative D call: TRBD1 (5 bases). Germline V gives CDR1 LNHDA, CDR2 SQIVND (reference sequence). This CDR3 contains 13 residues. Trimming removed 7 bases from V and 1 base from J, with 10 bases in between. CDR3 bases: TGTGCCAGTACCAGAGGGGAGAACACTGAAGCTTTCTTT. Translated: CASTRGENTEAFF.

A single count supports this clone. The rearrangement uses TRBV7-9 and TRBJ2-1, with TRBD2 matching 8 bases. Germline lookup yields CDR1 SEHNR and CDR2 FQNEAQ (reference sequence). V lost 7 bases and J lost 5; bases outside the gene matches: 10. This CDR3 is 15 amino acids long. CDR3 DNA sequence: TGTGCCAGCACCGACGTAGCGGGGCTCAACAATGAGCAGTTCTTC. It yields the protein CASTDVAGLNNEQFF.

The CDR3 DNA sequence: TGTGCCAGCAGCGTAGCGGGAGGGCCTTACAATGAGCAGTTCTTC. This sequence encodes CASSVAGGPYNEQFF. V is TRBV6-4 and J is TRBJ2-1; TRBD2 matches 11 bases. V shed 6 bases and J 4 bases; nucleotides not matched to a gene: 5. The CDR3 length is 15 residues. Germline V lookup: CDR1 MRHNA, CDR2 SNTAGT.

V is TRBV9 and J is TRBJ2-1; 7 bases are shared with TRBD2. Germline-derived CDR1 and CDR2 are SGDLS and YYNGEE. This CDR3 has 15 residues. V trimming: 0 bases; J trimming: 8 bases; junction bases outside the gene matches: 8. The CDR3 protein is CASSVGGSVGDEQFF. The DNA for the CDR3 is TGTGCCAGCAGCGTAGGCGGGAGTGTCGGCGATGAGCAGTTCTTC.

This clone has more than one count but fewer than ten. V and J are TRBV5-4 and TRBJ1-2, with D tentatively TRBD1 (5 bases). The germline gives CDR1 SGHNT, CDR2 YYREEE (reference sequence). The germline V and J ends were trimmed by 0 bases and 8 bases, with 14 bases remaining between them. This CDR3 comprises 14 residues. CDR3 loop: CASSLVEGPGGYTF. CDR3 in DNA: TGTGCCAGCAGCTTGGTGGAGGGGCCCGGCGGCTACACCTTC.

The chain uses TRBV2 and TRBJ2-7; 9 bases map to TRBD2. V trimming: 6 bases; J trimming: 2 bases; junction bases outside the gene matches: 11. Germline values: CDR1 SNHLY, CDR2 FYNNEI. This CDR3 has 16 amino acids. CDR3 DNA sequence: TGTGCCAGCAGAGGACTCTCTAGCGGGACCCCCTACGAGCAGTACTTC. Translated: CASRGLSSGTPYEQYF.

The V and J genes are TRBV7-6 and TRBJ2-7; D is uncertain. Germline V CDR1 and CDR2: SGHVS, FNYEAQ. Trimming left V 0 bases short and J 3 bases short, with 6 bases between. The CDR3 sequence is 13 residues long. The CDR3 region is CASSLAGNYEQYF. Written as DNA, the CDR3 is TGTGCCAGCAGCTTAGCAGGGAACTACGAGCAGTACTTC.

This clone has only one observation. V and J are TRBV9 and TRBJ2-3; TRBD2 aligns across 16 bases. The CDR3 sequence is 16 residues long. The V gene end was trimmed by 3 bases and the J gene end by 5 bases; junction bases not matched to a gene: 3. Germline CDR1 and CDR2: SGDLS and YYNGEE. The CDR3 sequence is CASSAGTSGRVDTQYF. Here the CDR3 DNA reads TGTGCCAGCAGCGCCGGGACTAGCGGGAGGGTAGATACGCAGTATTTT.